This TCR beta chain was identified in a study of cytomegalovirus exposure and HLA in healthy donors. The PCR was carried out with 60 Vbeta primers and 13 Jbeta primers. This table comes from immunoSEQ multiplex PCR, and its TCRdb copy is limited to in-frame clones, with some not included. The profile shows tens of thousands of clones, about two thirds of them singletons. Study-wide results and caveats: CMV serostatus was the sole immune exposure data available. A further, later analysis showed that HLA-associated TCR beta chains (compared with equally common others) were more clonally expanded.

Concerning this clone itself: Its specificity is unknown. This sample also contains other DNA sequences that code for the same CDR3.

The donors were healthy bone marrow donors. This CDR3 is 16 amino acids long. Germline V gene data show CDR1 as MNHNY and CDR2 as SVGAGI (reference sequence). V lost 3 bases, J lost 5 bases, and 9 bases stayed unmatched. V usage is TRBV6-6 and J usage is TRBJ2-1; 8 bases fit TRBD2. The sequence was obtained from a woman aged 50 to 60 in good health and CMV-seropositive. Material: PBMCs. The CDR3 loop is CASSYAVTSGNNEQFF. For the CDR3, the DNA is TGTGCCAGCAGTTATGCGGTAACTAGCGGCAACAATGAGCAGTTCTTC.